The clone carrying this TCR beta chain was recorded many times. What it recognizes is unknown. These data come from a study of blood T cells in healthy people across ages. A second PCR of roughly 7 to 11 cycles used a sample-barcoded 5' primer and a J-beta primer mix. Each CDR3 protein gets one entry after TCRdb re-called the 5' RACE reads with MiXCR. The data contain hundreds of thousands of distinct CDR3 sequences, approximately 50% of them singletons. Germline V gene lookup returns CDR1 LGHNA and CDR2 YNFKEQ. The germline V and J ends were trimmed by 1 base and 3 bases, with 13 bases remaining between them. The CDR3 totals 15 residues. General observations from the study: More naive CD4+ cells and higher diversity marked long-lived donors relative to aged donors.

The TCR sequence derives from a woman aged 60-70 years in good health. This chain links TRBV4-2 with TRBJ2-7; tentatively, D is TRBD1 or TRBD2 (5 bases each). What was sequenced was blood. The CDR3 nucleotides read TGTGCCAGCAGCCAAGCGGGGCCTCGGAACTACGAGCAGTACTTC. The encoded protein is CASSQAGPRNYEQYF.